This T cell receptor (beta chain) was captured in a study of blood T cell repertoires in COVID-19. TCRdb's copy holds only in-frame clones and misses some; the assay was immunoSEQ multiplex PCR. Here the sample spans 300,000 to 400,000 clones, around 83% being singletons. Germline V gives CDR1 MGHRA, CDR2 YSYEKL. V lost 1 base and J 12 bases, leaving 12 bases between the germline ends. The CDR3 consists of 12 residues. Specimen: peripheral blood. The sequence came from a man aged 30 to 45 with active or convalescent COVID-19. The V and J genes are TRBV4-1 and TRBJ1-1; D perhaps matches TRBD1 (5 bases). The DNA for the CDR3 is TGCGCCAGCAGCCAAGTCAGGGCAGGGACTTTCTTT. Its translation: CASSQVRAGTFF.